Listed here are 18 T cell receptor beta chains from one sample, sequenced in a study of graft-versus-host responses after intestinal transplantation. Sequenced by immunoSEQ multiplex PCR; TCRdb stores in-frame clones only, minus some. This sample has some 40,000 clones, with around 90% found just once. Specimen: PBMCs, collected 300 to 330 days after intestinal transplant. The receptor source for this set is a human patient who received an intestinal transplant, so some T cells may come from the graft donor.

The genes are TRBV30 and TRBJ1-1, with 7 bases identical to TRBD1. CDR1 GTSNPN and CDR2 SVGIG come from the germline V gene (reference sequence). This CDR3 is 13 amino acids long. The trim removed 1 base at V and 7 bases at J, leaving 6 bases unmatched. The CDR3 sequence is CAWSAGTVLEAFF. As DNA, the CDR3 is TGTGCCTGGAGTGCCGGGACAGTTCTTGAAGCTTTCTTT.

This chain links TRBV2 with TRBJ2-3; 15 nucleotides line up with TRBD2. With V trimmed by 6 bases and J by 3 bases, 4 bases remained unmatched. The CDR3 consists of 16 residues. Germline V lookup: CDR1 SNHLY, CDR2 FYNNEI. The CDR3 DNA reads TGTGCCAGCAGGAAGGGACTAGCGGGAGGTACAGATACGCAGTATTTT. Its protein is CASRKGLAGGTDTQYF.

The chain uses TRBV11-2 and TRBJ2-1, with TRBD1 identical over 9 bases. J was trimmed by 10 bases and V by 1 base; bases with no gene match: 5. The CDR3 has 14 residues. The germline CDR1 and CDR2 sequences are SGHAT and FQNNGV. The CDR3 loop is CASSLGTGVIEQFF. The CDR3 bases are TGTGCCAGCAGCTTAGGGACAGGGGTAATAGAGCAGTTCTTC.

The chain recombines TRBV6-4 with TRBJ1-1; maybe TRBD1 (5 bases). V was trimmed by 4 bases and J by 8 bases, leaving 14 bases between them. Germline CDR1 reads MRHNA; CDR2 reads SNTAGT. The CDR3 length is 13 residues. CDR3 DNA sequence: TGTGCCAGCAGTGCATCCCGGGGGGGGGAAGCTTTCTTT. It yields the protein CASSASRGGEAFF.

Here the CDR3 reads CAIRPQGDNSPLHF. DNA of the CDR3: TGTGCCATCCGACCCCAGGGGGATAATTCACCCCTCCACTTT. V gene TRBV6-5 combines with J gene TRBJ1-6, with 7 nucleotides matching TRBD1. With 10 bases clipped from V and 5 bases from J, the junction kept 8 bases outside the gene matches. This CDR3 contains 14 residues. Germline-derived CDR1 and CDR2 are MNHEY and SVGAGI.

CDR3 protein: CASSFEGPNTGELFF. CDR3 sequence (DNA): TGTGCCAGCAGCTTCGAGGGCCCGAACACCGGGGAGCTGTTTTTT. The genes are TRBV13 and TRBJ2-2, with a weak D call TRBD2 (5 bases). The CDR3 is made up of 15 amino acids. V lost 3 bases to trimming and J lost 0 bases, with 8 bases between them. Germline CDR1 reads PRHDT; CDR2 reads FYEKMQ (reference sequence).

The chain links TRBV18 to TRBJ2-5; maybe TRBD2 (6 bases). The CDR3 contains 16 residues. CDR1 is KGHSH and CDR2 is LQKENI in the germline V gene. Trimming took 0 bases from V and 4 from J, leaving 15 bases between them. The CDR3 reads CASSPPFAGRRETQYF. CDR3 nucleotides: TGTGCCAGCTCACCACCATTTGCTGGGAGGAGAGAGACCCAGTACTTC.

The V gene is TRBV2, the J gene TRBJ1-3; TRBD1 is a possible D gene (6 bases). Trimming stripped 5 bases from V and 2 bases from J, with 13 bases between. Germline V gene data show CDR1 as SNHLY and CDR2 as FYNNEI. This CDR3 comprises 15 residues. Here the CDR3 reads CASSYSWTAGNTIYF. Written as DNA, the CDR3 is TGTGCCAGCAGTTACTCCTGGACAGCTGGAAACACCATATATTTT.

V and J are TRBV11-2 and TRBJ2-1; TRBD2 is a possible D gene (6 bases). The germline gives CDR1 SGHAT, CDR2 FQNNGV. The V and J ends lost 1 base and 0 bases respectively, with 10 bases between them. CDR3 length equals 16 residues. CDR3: CASSLGTGVSYNEQFF. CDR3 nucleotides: TGTGCCAGCAGCTTAGGGACGGGAGTCTCCTACAATGAGCAGTTCTTC.

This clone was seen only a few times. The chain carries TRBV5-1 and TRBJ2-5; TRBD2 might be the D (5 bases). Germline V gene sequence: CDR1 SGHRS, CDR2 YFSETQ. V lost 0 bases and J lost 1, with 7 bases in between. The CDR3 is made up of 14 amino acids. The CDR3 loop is CASSLAAAQETQYF. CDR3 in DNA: TGCGCCAGCAGCTTGGCAGCGGCCCAAGAGACCCAGTACTTC.

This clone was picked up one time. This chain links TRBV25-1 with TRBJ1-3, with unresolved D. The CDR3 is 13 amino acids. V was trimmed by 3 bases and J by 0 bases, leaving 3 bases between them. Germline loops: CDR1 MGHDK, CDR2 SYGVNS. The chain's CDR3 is CASSEGSGNTIYF. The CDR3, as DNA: TGTGCCAGCAGTGAGGGCTCTGGAAACACCATATATTTT.

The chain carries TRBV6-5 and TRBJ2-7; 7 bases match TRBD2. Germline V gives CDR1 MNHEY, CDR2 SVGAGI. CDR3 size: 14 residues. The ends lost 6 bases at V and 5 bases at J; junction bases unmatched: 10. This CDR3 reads CASSHGGGRDEQYF. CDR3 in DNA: TGTGCCAGCAGCCACGGTGGGGGGAGGGACGAGCAGTACTTC.

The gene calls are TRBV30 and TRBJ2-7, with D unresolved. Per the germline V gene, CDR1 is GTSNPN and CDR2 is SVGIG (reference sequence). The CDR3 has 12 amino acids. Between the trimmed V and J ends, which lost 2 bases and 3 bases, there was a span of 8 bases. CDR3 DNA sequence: TGTGCCTGGAGTTACGCGGACTACGAGCAGTACTTC. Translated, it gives CAWSYADYEQYF.

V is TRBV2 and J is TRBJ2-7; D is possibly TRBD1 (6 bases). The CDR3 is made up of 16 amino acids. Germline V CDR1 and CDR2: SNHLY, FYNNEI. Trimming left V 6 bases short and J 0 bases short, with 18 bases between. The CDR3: CASRVTTGRASYEQYF. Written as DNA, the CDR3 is TGTGCCAGCAGGGTTACGACAGGTCGGGCCTCCTACGAGCAGTACTTC.

CDR3 sequence (DNA): TGTGCCAGCAGTTTCGGACAGGGGGCGGACGAGCAGTACTTC. Amino acids: CASSFGQGADEQYF. The chain is built from TRBV2 and TRBJ2-7; 11 bases line up with TRBD1. V shed 5 bases, J shed 5 bases, and the junction held 5 bases outside the gene matches. The CDR3 spans 14 residues. CDR1 is SNHLY and CDR2 is FYNNEI in the germline V gene.

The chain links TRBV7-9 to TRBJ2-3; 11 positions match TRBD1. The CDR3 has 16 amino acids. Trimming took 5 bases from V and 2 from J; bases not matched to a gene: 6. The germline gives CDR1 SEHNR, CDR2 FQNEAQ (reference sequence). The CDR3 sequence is CASSAWTGGLTDTQYF. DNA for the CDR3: TGTGCCAGCAGCGCCTGGACAGGGGGCCTCACAGATACGCAGTATTTT.

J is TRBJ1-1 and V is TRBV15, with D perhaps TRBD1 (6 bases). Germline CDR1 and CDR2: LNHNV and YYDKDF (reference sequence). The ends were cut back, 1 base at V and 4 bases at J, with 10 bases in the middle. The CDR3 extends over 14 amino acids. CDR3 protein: CATSRAGTSTEAFF. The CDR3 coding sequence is TGTGCCACCAGCAGAGCTGGGACATCCACTGAAGCTTTCTTT.

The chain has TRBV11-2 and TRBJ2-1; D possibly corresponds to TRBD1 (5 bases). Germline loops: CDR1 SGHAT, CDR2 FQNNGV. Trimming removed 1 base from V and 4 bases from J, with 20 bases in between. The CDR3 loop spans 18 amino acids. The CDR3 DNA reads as TGTGCCAGCAGCTTAGGGGTGGATGCTTTCTCAGGGTACAATGAGCAGTTCTTC. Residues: CASSLGVDAFSGYNEQFF. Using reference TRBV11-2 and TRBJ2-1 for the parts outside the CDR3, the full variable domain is EAGVAQSPRYKIIEKRQSVAFWCNPISGHATLYWYQQILGQGPKLLIQFQNNGVVDDSQLPKDRFSAERLKGVDSTLKIQPAKLEDSAVYLCASSLGVDAFSGYNEQFFGPGTRLTVL.